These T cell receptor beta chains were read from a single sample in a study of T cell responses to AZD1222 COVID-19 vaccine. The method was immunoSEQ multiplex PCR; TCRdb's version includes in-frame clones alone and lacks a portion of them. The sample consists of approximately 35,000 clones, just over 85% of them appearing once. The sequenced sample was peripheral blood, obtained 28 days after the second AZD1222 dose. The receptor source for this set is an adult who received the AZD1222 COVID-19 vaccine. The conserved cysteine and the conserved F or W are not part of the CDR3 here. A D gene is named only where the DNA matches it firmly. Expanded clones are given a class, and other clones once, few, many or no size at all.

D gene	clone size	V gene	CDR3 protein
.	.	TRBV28	ASSSYQPQH
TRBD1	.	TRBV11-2	ASSLDRAAGYT
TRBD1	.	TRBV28	ASTGTGTGGSEQY
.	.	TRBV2	ASSDREPIFLYEQY
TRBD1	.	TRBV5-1	ASSLQRQGDTEAF
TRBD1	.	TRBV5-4	ASSLPDYRGEQY
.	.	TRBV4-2	ASSQDHGNTIY
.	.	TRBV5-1	ASSWGTDGYGYT
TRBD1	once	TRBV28	ASSFPGQINNEQF
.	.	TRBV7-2	ASSTHGDTEAF
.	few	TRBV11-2	ASKSPGFSYEQY
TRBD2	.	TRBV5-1	ASSFGTSGEYNEQF
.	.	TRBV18	ASSPSSLNTEAF
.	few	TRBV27	ASNRLSSYNSPLH
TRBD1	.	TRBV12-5	ASGLRGPKLEQY
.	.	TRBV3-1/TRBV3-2	ASSRGISGNTIY
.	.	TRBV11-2	ASSPIQGDYGYT
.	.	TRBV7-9	ASSPMGHTEAF
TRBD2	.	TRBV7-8	ASSSAAGGSYNEQF
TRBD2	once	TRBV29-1	SVEGGGGSYEQY
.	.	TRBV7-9	ASSRGRVDSDYGYT
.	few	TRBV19	ASSIVGGMGGYT
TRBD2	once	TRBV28	ASSLWTSGNGGEQY
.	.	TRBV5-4	ASSLGPGANGYT
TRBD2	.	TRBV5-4	ASSLDPAGDQETQY
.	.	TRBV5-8	ASSPGPGRAGYGYT
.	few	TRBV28	ASSPPRGPLH
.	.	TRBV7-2	ASSLAGGTFSYT
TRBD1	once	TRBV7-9	ASSLGTGRSYGYT
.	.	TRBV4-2	ASSQDRGTEAF
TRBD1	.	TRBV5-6	ASGGTGLGGYT
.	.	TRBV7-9	ASSPGLSSYNEQF
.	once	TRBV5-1	ASSFGGGETQY
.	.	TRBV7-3	ASSFARESTEAF
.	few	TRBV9	ASSVEVGMREKLF
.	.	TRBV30	AWSYFGQEAF
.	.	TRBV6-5	ASSYMVSYGYT
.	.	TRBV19	ASSLGRTTNEKLF
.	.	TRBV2	ASSPQGSMNTEAF
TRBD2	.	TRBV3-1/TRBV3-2	ASSPRLAANTGELF
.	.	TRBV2	ASIGLAAGSSYEQY
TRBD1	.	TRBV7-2	ASSLALQGALAF
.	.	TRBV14	ASSRLPNYGYT
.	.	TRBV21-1	ASSNHARVCTQY
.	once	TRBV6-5	ATTAGTYNEQF
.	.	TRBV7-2	ASSLRSSGGGSEQF
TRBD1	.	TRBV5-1	ASSLRQGALYEQY
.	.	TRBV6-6	ASSLVPPRANYGYT
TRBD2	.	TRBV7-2	ASSLKGTSGGRKTQY
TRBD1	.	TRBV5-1	ASSFDRQGEGEKLF
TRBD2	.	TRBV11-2	ASSPTSGGRRETQY
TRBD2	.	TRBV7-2	ASSLDVAGGKETQY
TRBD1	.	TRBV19	ASSAIDRGNTGNTIY
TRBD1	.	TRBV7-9	ASSPGTGMYEQY